This T cell receptor (beta chain) was captured by sequencing in a study of cytomegalovirus exposure and HLA in healthy donors. Here immunoSEQ multiplex PCR was the method, and the copy in TCRdb shows in-frame clones only, minus some. This sample has approximately 160,000 clones, with 85% found just once. In germline, CDR1 is MNHEY, CDR2 SVGAGI. Trimming pared 8 bases from V and 10 bases from J, leaving 9 bases between. The CDR3 has 10 amino acids. V and J are TRBV6-5 and TRBJ2-1; TRBD1 might be the D (6 bases). The sequenced sample was PBMCs. The source is a man aged 25-45 years in good health and CMV-seropositive. The CDR3 loop is CASGTGEQFF. CDR3 nucleotides: TGTGCCAGCGGAACAGGGGAGCAGTTCTTC.